The rows below give T cell receptor beta chains drawn from one sample of a study of blood T cell repertoires in COVID-19. Generated by immunoSEQ multiplex PCR, the TCRdb table keeps only in-frame clones and is missing some. The sample contains approximately 12,000 clones, around 70% of which appear only once. Sequencing used peripheral blood. Source of these receptors: a man in his sixties with COVID-19, enrolled during active disease. CDR3s include the opening cysteine and the closing phenylalanine or tryptophan. Size values are once, few and many counts, or a class for expanded clones, and some rows have none.

V gene,clone size,J gene,CDR3 protein
TRBV5-4,NA,TRBJ2-3,CASSGTSYTDTQYF
TRBV11-3,NA,TRBJ2-2,CASSVTSGTNTGELFF
TRBV5-6,once,TRBJ1-1,CASSRTGFRNTEAFF
TRBV4-2,NA,TRBJ1-5,CASSQVNRDDQPQHF
TRBV18,NA,TRBJ2-1,CASSRASGLSYNEQFF
TRBV7-2,NA,TRBJ1-2,CASSLVRGGTRYTF
TRBV7-6,NA,TRBJ2-3,CASSLNYF
TRBV30,NA,TRBJ2-5,CARTTGGTQYF
TRBV28,NA,TRBJ2-5,CASGPTVGGASAQYF
TRBV5-1,NA,TRBJ1-6,CASSLEVGGVSPLHF
TRBV30,NA,TRBJ2-6,CAWSPRRSGRSGANVLTF
TRBV2,NA,TRBJ2-2,CAGYEGGTGELFF
TRBV3-1/TRBV3-2,NA,TRBJ2-3,CASSQDTRTILGDTQYF
TRBV7-9,NA,TRBJ2-1,CASSTQTAEQFF
TRBV7-2,NA,TRBJ1-2,CASSLGGGPADGYTF
TRBV7-9,NA,TRBJ2-7,CASSFGGGAGGASYEQYF
TRBV7-9,NA,TRBJ1-1,CASSPQTEINTEAFF
TRBV5-1,NA,TRBJ2-5,CASSWEGTQYF
TRBV19,few,TRBJ1-5,CASSMSRQGSNQPQHF
TRBV4-1,NA,TRBJ1-4,CASSPPGQVNEKLFF
TRBV6-5,NA,TRBJ2-7,CASSYQRDTYEQYF
TRBV24-1,NA,TRBJ1-5,CATSDFRDRLSPSNQPQHF
TRBV24-1,NA,TRBJ2-5,CATSDLPEAGKETQYF
TRBV6-2/TRBV6-3,NA,TRBJ1-4,CASTPTGWKRKLFF
TRBV15,few,TRBJ1-5,CATSRDSGGVNQPQHF
TRBV4-1,medium-sized,TRBJ2-7,CASSQGWTGYEQYF
TRBV29-1,once,TRBJ2-2,CSVEEGTVKSTGELFF
TRBV5-1,NA,TRBJ2-2,CASILQPGQGPTGELFF
TRBV6-5,once,TRBJ1-3,CASSLGRGRTETIYF
TRBV5-4,NA,TRBJ1-2,CASSLGGLSSGRYTF
TRBV29-1,NA,TRBJ2-5,CSVVQGTETQYF
TRBV21-1,NA,TRBJ2-3,CASSKLAGFTSTDTQYF
TRBV9,NA,TRBJ1-5,CASSVSPGQPQHF
TRBV7-2,NA,TRBJ2-5,CASSYRQAQETQYF
TRBV11-2,NA,TRBJ2-3,CASSLDRQGTDTQYF
TRBV3-1/TRBV3-2,NA,TRBJ1-2,CASSQEGWVWARFLYGYTF
TRBV2,NA,TRBJ2-2,CASSAWDSNTGELFF
TRBV5-6,few,TRBJ1-2,CASSAGTGIYGYTF
TRBV5-5,NA,TRBJ1-2,CASSALDSSRSGYTF
TRBV9,few,TRBJ2-1,CASSVWSGDGEQFF
TRBV18,NA,TRBJ2-4,CASSPMGVENIQYF
TRBV6-5,few,TRBJ1-2,CASSYSAGRDYGYTF
TRBV27,NA,TRBJ2-4,CASSLSFRGWAKNIQYF
TRBV4-3,once,TRBJ2-3,CASSQASTSGIPDTQYF
TRBV7-2,NA,TRBJ1-1,CASSYLEGSTEAFF
TRBV7-8,NA,TRBJ2-7,CASSLGAAAYEQYF
TRBV2,once,TRBJ1-5,CASSEWAENQPQHF
TRBV5-1,NA,TRBJ2-7,CASSLSQGATSYEQYF
TRBV28,NA,TRBJ2-5,CASTSREYQETQYF
TRBV4-1,NA,TRBJ2-1,CASSAEVAYNEQFF
TRBV7-9,NA,TRBJ1-1,CASSTTQGWTEAFF
TRBV5-4,NA,TRBJ2-3,CASSLDLLTDTQYF
TRBV6-2/TRBV6-3,NA,TRBJ2-3,CASSDRGSADTQYF
TRBV5-6,NA,TRBJ1-1,CVSRGGPNTEAFF